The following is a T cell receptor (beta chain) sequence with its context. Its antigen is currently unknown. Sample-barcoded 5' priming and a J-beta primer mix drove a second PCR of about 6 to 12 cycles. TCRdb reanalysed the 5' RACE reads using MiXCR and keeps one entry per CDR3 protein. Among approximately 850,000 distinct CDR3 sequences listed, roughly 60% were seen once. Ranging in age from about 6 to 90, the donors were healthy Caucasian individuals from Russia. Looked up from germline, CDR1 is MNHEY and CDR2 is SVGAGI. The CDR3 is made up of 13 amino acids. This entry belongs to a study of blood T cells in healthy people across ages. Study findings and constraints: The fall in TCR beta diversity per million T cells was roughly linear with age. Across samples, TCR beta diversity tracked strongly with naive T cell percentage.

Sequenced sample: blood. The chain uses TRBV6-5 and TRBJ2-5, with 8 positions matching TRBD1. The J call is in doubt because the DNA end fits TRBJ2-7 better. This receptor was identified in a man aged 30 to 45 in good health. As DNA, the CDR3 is TGTGCCAGCAGTTACGACAGGGGTCACGAGCAGTACTTC. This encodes CASSYDRGHEQYF.